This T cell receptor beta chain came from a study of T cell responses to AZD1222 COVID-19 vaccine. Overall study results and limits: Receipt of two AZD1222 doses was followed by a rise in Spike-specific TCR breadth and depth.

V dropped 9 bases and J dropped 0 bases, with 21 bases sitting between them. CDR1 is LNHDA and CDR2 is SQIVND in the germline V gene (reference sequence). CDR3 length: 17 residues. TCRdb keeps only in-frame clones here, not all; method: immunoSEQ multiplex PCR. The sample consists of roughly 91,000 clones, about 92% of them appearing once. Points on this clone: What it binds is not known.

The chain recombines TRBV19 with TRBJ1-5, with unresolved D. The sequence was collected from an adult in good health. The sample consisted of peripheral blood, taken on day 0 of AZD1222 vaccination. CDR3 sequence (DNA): TGTGCCAGGCTCAATCTTGAGGACCGAGATAGCAATCAGCCCCAGCATTTT. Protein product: CARLNLEDRDSNQPQHF.